A selection of T cell receptor beta chains follows, all from one sample in a study of cytomegalovirus exposure and HLA in healthy donors. Sequenced by immunoSEQ multiplex PCR; TCRdb stores in-frame clones only, minus some. The repertoire holds about 360,000 clones, 86% seen once, with around 0.8% in the top ten. Sequenced sample: PBMCs. The receptors derive from a young woman in good health and CMV-seronegative. Both conserved end residues are part of each CDR3. The D gene is left open where the match is weak. For some rows the clone size is stated as once, few or many, or as a class when expanded; others skip it.

d_call clone_size v_call cdr3_aa
TRBD2 NA TRBV9 CASSETGTSGRALADTQYF
NA NA TRBV28 CASRKLGRSTDTQYF
NA NA TRBV27 CASSFHGTNYGYTF
TRBD2 NA TRBV5-1 CASSRTSGPYEQYF
TRBD1 NA TRBV7-9 CASSFRQGGEAFF
TRBD1 NA TRBV5-8 CASSSGQAYQETQYF
TRBD2 once TRBV5-4 CASSFGGRAGNEQFF
NA NA TRBV27 CASSLGAGVNEQFF
NA NA TRBV7-9 CASSLDLVAGNTIYF
TRBD1 NA TRBV5-6 CASRWGQGNYNEQFF
TRBD1 NA TRBV29-1 CSASPAGTAAGELFF
NA NA TRBV28 CASSLLSPNRVEQYF
TRBD1 NA TRBV2 CATNRGPNEKLFF
TRBD2 NA TRBV9 CASSVGGNGETQYF
NA NA TRBV28 CASREGGNTEAFF
TRBD1 NA TRBV28 CASSLSTGANSPLHF
NA NA TRBV4-1 CASSQDPDRPLHF
TRBD2 once TRBV6-5 CASSYETSGTYEQYF
NA NA TRBV12-1 CAPSLTRRDYSNQPQHF
TRBD1 NA TRBV5-1 CASSRWDRWNYGYTF
TRBD1 NA TRBV10-3 CAISATGDTEAFF
TRBD1 NA TRBV5-1 CASSLKQGGETQYF
NA NA TRBV4-1 CASSQVSSREANTGELFF
NA once TRBV6-5 CASSYSGTSYNEQFF